This is a list of T cell receptor beta chains from one sample in a study of T-cell memory formation after mild COVID-19. TCRdb re-called the 5' RACE reads with MiXCR, one entry per CDR3 protein. Among roughly 240,000 distinct CDR3 sequences listed, 15% to 20% were seen once. The sample taken for sequencing was PBMCs or a T cell subset sorted from them (not recorded which). These receptors originate from a man between 18 and 35 years old who had mild COVID-19 (a few samples of this study predate the infection). Cell type and time point are not known. Both conserved end residues are part of each CDR3. The D gene is left open where the match is weak. Not all rows give a size; the values are once, few, many and, for expanded clones, a class.

j_call: TRBJ2-5
clone_size: .
d_call: .
v_call: TRBV20-1
cdr3_nt: TGCAGTGTTAGCCGATCACAGACCCCGGGAGAGACCCAGTACTTC
cdr3_aa: CSVSRSQTPGETQYF

j_call: TRBJ1-6
clone_size: .
d_call: .
v_call: TRBV5-1
cdr3_nt: TGCGCCAGCAGCTTCGGGACTGGTGATTCACCCCTCCACTTT
cdr3_aa: CASSFGTGDSPLHF

j_call: TRBJ1-5
clone_size: few
d_call: TRBD1
v_call: TRBV28
cdr3_nt: TGTGCCAGCAGATCTCAGGGGGCCTTAAATCAGCCCCAGCATTTT
cdr3_aa: CASRSQGALNQPQHF

j_call: TRBJ2-5
clone_size: .
d_call: TRBD2
v_call: TRBV5-1
cdr3_nt: TGCGCCAGCAGCAAGGTAGCGGGATCTCAAGAGACCCAGTACTTC
cdr3_aa: CASSKVAGSQETQYF

j_call: TRBJ2-1
clone_size: .
d_call: TRBD2
v_call: TRBV6-2/TRBV6-3
cdr3_nt: TGTGCCAGCAGTTACCCTAGCGGGGGGGTGTCTGAGCAGTTCTTC
cdr3_aa: CASSYPSGGVSEQFF

j_call: TRBJ2-5
clone_size: .
d_call: .
v_call: TRBV5-1
cdr3_nt: TGCGCCAGCAGGGGATCCCAGACCCAGTACTTC
cdr3_aa: CASRGSQTQYF

j_call: TRBJ2-7
clone_size: few
d_call: TRBD1
v_call: TRBV5-1
cdr3_nt: TGCGCCAGCAGCTTGGCCGGGACAGGGGGTTACGAGCAGTACTTC
cdr3_aa: CASSLAGTGGYEQYF

j_call: TRBJ2-2
clone_size: few
d_call: .
v_call: TRBV28
cdr3_nt: TGTGCCAGCAGTTTAGGTGGGGTCACCGGGGAGCTGTTTTTT
cdr3_aa: CASSLGGVTGELFF

j_call: TRBJ2-3
clone_size: few
d_call: TRBD2
v_call: TRBV5-1
cdr3_nt: TGCGCCAGCAGCGTAGCGGGGGGTTTAGATACGCAGTATTTT
cdr3_aa: CASSVAGGLDTQYF

j_call: TRBJ1-4
clone_size: .
d_call: TRBD1
v_call: TRBV6-1
cdr3_nt: TGTGCCAGCAGTGAGACAGGGTTTAATGAAAAACTGTTTTTT
cdr3_aa: CASSETGFNEKLFF

j_call: TRBJ2-2
clone_size: .
d_call: .
v_call: TRBV12-3/TRBV12-4
cdr3_nt: TGTGCCAGCAGTTTAGTATTTGGGGTCTCGAACACCGGGGAGCTGTTTTTT
cdr3_aa: CASSLVFGVSNTGELFF

j_call: TRBJ2-1
clone_size: .
d_call: .
v_call: TRBV7-9
cdr3_nt: TGTGCCAGCAGCCCGCTGTTCAACAATGAGCAGTTCTTC
cdr3_aa: CASSPLFNNEQFF

j_call: TRBJ2-1
clone_size: .
d_call: TRBD2
v_call: TRBV6-6
cdr3_nt: TGTGCCAGCAGTTACTATGGGAGTGGCGGGGGGGCAGATGAGCAGTTCTTC
cdr3_aa: CASSYYGSGGGADEQFF

j_call: TRBJ2-1
clone_size: .
d_call: .
v_call: TRBV2
cdr3_nt: TGTGCCAGCAGTGAAGGGGGTTATGAGCAGTTCTTC
cdr3_aa: CASSEGGYEQFF

j_call: TRBJ1-6
clone_size: .
d_call: TRBD1
v_call: TRBV5-6
cdr3_nt: TGTGCCAGCAGCACCAGACAGGGGGCCAGTTCACCCCTCCACTTT
cdr3_aa: CASSTRQGASSPLHF

j_call: TRBJ2-7
clone_size: many
d_call: .
v_call: TRBV5-1
cdr3_nt: TGCGCCAGCAGCTTGGTTCCAGAAGGAGAGCAGTACTTC
cdr3_aa: CASSLVPEGEQYF

j_call: TRBJ1-5
clone_size: few
d_call: TRBD1
v_call: TRBV6-2/TRBV6-3
cdr3_nt: TGTGCCAGCGCTCTGACAGGGGAGGGCAATCAGCCCCAGCATTTT
cdr3_aa: CASALTGEGNQPQHF

j_call: TRBJ1-6
clone_size: .
d_call: .
v_call: TRBV7-8
cdr3_nt: TGTGCCAGCAGCTTAGCCGTCCAGGGGAATTCACCCCTCCACTTT
cdr3_aa: CASSLAVQGNSPLHF

j_call: TRBJ1-1
clone_size: .
d_call: .
v_call: TRBV7-3
cdr3_nt: TGTGCCAGCAAAGCAGGGATGAACACTGAAGCTTTCTTT
cdr3_aa: CASKAGMNTEAFF

j_call: TRBJ2-1
clone_size: .
d_call: TRBD2
v_call: TRBV4-2
cdr3_nt: TGTGCCAGCAGCCCGTCAGCCAGCGGGGGGGAGAATGAGCAGTTCTTC
cdr3_aa: CASSPSASGGENEQFF

j_call: TRBJ2-5
clone_size: .
d_call: TRBD2
v_call: TRBV12-3/TRBV12-4
cdr3_nt: TGTGCCAGCAGTTTCGTAACTAGCGGGGGGTATGAGACCCAGTACTTC
cdr3_aa: CASSFVTSGGYETQYF

j_call: TRBJ2-7
clone_size: .
d_call: TRBD2
v_call: TRBV30
cdr3_nt: TGTGCCTGGGGTTCCAGCGGGGGGAGTGGCGAGCAGTACTTC
cdr3_aa: CAWGSSGGSGEQYF

j_call: TRBJ2-5
clone_size: few
d_call: TRBD2
v_call: TRBV30
cdr3_nt: TGTGCCTGCCACGGCTCAAGCGGGGGGCCGGAGACCCAGTACTTC
cdr3_aa: CACHGSSGGPETQYF

j_call: TRBJ2-1
clone_size: .
d_call: TRBD1
v_call: TRBV5-6
cdr3_nt: TGTGCCAGCAGCTTCTCGACAGGGGCGATTTACAATGAGCAGTTCTTC
cdr3_aa: CASSFSTGAIYNEQFF

j_call: TRBJ2-5
clone_size: few
d_call: TRBD1
v_call: TRBV12-3/TRBV12-4
cdr3_nt: TGTGCCAGCAGTCCCTGGACAGGGGGCAAAGAGACCCAGTACTTC
cdr3_aa: CASSPWTGGKETQYF

j_call: TRBJ1-1
clone_size: .
d_call: TRBD1
v_call: TRBV7-9
cdr3_nt: TGTGCCAGCAGCTGGACAGGGGGTTTGACTGAAGCTTTCTTT
cdr3_aa: CASSWTGGLTEAFF

j_call: TRBJ2-5
clone_size: .
d_call: TRBD2
v_call: TRBV20-1
cdr3_nt: TGCAGTGCTAGGTTAGCGGGGGGGTCGCGAGAGACCCAGTACTTC
cdr3_aa: CSARLAGGSRETQYF

j_call: TRBJ2-7
clone_size: .
d_call: .
v_call: TRBV2
cdr3_nt: TGTGCCAGCAGTGAACAGGGGACTCACTACGAGCAGTACTTC
cdr3_aa: CASSEQGTHYEQYF

j_call: TRBJ2-3
clone_size: .
d_call: TRBD2
v_call: TRBV7-6
cdr3_nt: TGTGCCAGCAGTTTTGCGGGGGGGGGCACAGATACGCAGTATTTT
cdr3_aa: CASSFAGGGTDTQYF